The clone carrying this TCR beta chain was seen more than once but under ten times. Its cognate antigen is unknown. This CDR3 has 17 amino acids. Every isolated RNA sample was fully reverse transcribed, so sequencing captured expressed TCRB transcripts. The read count averaged approximately 4 million across naive, central memory and regulatory T cell samples. Here immunoSEQ multiplex PCR was the method, and the copy in TCRdb shows in-frame clones only, minus some. Of over 700,000 clones in the sample, roughly 17% were seen once. These data originate in a study of beta chain features in type 1 diabetes. Findings and limits, study-wide: Diminished insertions and augmented deletions at VDJ junctions characterized type 1 diabetes patients.

This chain links TRBV21-1 with TRBJ2-4; the D call TRBD2 from the table was never checked on the DNA. TRBV21-1 is labeled a pseudogene. Sequenced: naive CD4+ T cells from blood. The receptor's source is a woman aged 18-29 years in good health. CDR3 loop: CTSTPSLARINKNIQYF. CDR3 coding DNA: TGTACCAGCACCCCATCACTAGCGAGGATTAACAAAAACATTCAGTACTTC.